Listed here is a single TCR beta chain. Its matching antigen is unknown. The sample is drawn from a study of CD8+CD57+ T cells in acquired aplastic anemia. Overall study results and limits: Patients did not significantly differ from controls in CD8+ Simpson's diversity.

The CDR3 is made up of 13 amino acids. The V gene's germline CDR1 is SQVTM and CDR2 ANQGSEA. V was trimmed by 4 bases and J by 2 bases, leaving 9 bases between them. Template material for TCR beta VDJ and CDR3 profiling consisted of genomic DNA. MiXCR was run by TCRdb on the reads, yielding one entry per CDR3 protein. The sample contains some 210,000 distinct CDR3 sequences, 61% of which appear only once. This TCR came from a human donor in good health. This rearrangement joins TRBV29-1 to TRBJ2-1, with unresolved D. What was sequenced was sorted CD4+, CD8+, or CD8+CD57+ T cells (not recorded which) from PBMCs. CDR3 nucleotide sequence: TGCAGCGTTGCCGGGCTGACCTACAATGAGCAGTTCTTC. It translates to CSVAGLTYNEQFF.